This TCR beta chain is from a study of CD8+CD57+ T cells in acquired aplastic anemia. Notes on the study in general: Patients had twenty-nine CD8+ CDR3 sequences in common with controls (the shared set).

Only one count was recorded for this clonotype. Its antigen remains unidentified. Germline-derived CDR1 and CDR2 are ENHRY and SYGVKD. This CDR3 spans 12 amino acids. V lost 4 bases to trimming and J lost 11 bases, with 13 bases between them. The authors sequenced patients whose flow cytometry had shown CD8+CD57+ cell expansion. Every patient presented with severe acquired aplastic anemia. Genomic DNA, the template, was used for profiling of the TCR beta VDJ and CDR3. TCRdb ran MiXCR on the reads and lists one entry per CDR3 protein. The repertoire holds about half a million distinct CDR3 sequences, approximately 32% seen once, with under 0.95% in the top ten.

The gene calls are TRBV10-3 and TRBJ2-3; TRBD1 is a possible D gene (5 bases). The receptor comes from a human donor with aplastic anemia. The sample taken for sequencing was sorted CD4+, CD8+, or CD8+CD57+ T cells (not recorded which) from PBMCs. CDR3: CAISARVGEQYF. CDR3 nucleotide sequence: TGTGCCATCAGTGCCAGGGTGGGTGAGCAGTATTTT.